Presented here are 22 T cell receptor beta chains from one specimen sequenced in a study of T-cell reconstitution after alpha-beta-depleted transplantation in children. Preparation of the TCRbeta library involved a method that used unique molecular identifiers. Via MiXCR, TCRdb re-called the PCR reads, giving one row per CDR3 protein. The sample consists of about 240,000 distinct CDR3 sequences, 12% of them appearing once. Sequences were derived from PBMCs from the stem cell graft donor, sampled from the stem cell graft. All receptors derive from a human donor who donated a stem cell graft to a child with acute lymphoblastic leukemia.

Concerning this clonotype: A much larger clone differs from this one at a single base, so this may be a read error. The CDR3 DNA reads as TGTGCCAGCAGCGATACGACCTACGACCAGTACTTC. It specifies CASSDTTYDQYF. The chain uses TRBV13 and TRBJ2-7; no reliable D call. The germline V gene has CDR1 PRHDT and CDR2 FYEKMQ (reference sequence). This CDR3 has 12 amino acids. Looking up the rest from reference TRBV13 and TRBJ2-7 gives the full variable domain: AAGVIQSPRHLIKEKRETATLKCYPIPRHDTVYWYQQGPGQDPQFLISFYEKMQSDKGSIPDRFSAQQFSDYHSELNMSSLELGDSALYFCASSDTTYDQYFGPGTRLTVT.

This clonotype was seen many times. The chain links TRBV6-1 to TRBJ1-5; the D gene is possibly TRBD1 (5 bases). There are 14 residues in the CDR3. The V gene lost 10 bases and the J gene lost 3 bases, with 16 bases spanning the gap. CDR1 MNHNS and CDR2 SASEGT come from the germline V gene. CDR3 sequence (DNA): TGTGCCACCCAAACGGGGGGATACAATCAGCCCCAGCATTTT. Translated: CATQTGGYNQPQHF.

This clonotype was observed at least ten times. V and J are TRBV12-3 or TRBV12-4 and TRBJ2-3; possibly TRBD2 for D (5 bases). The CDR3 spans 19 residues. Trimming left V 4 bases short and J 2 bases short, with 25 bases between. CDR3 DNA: TGTGCCAGCAGTTCCTTCTTAAAGGCGGGCGGAGGATCCACAGATACGCAGTATTTT. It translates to CASSSFLKAGGGSTDTQYF.

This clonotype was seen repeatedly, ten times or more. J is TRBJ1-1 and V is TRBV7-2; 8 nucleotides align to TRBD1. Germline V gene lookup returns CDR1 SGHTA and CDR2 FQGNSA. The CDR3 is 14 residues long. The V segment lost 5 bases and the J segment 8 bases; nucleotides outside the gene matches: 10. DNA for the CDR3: TGTGCCAGCAGCACTCCCCGACAGGGGCAGGAAGCTTTCTTT. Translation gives CASSTPRQGQEAFF.

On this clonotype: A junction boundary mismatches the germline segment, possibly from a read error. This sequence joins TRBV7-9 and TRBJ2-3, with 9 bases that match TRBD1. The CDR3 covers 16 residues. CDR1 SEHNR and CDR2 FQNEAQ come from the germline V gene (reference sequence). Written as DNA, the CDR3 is TGTGGCAGCAGCGACTGGACAGGGACAGGGACAGATACGCAGTATTTT. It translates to CGSSDWTGTGTDTQYF. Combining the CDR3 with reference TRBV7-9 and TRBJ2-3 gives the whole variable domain DTGVSQNPRHKITKRGQNVTFRCDPISEHNRLYWYRQTLGQGPEFLTYFQNEAQLEKSRLLSDRFSAERPKGSFSTLEIQRTEQGDSAMYLCGSSDWTGTGTDTQYFGPGTRLTVL.

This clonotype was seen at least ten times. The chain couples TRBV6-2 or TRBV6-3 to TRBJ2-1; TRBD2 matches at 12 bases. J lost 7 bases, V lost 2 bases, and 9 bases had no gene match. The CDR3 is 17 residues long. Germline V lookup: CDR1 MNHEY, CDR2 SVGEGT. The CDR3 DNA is TGTGCCAGCAGTTACCTAGCGGGAGGGCCCTCAGGGAATGAGCAGTTCTTC. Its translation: CASSYLAGGPSGNEQFF.

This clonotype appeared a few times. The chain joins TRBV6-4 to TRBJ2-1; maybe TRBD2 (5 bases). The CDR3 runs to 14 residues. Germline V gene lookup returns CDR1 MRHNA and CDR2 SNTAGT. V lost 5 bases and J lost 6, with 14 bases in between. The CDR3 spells CASSSEASTNEQFF. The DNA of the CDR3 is TGTGCCAGCAGTTCCGAGGCTAGCACCAATGAGCAGTTCTTC.

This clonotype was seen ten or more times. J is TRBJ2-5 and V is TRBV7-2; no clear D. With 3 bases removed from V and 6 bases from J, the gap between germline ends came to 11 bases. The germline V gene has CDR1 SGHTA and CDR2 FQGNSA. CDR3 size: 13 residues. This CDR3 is CASSFERLQTQYF. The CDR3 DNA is TGTGCCAGCAGCTTCGAAAGGTTGCAGACCCAGTACTTC.

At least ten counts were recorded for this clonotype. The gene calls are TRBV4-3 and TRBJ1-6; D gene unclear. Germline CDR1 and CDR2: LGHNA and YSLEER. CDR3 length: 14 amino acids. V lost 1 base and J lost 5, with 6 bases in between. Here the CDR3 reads CASSQGSDNSPLHF. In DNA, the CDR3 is TGCGCCAGCAGCCAAGGATCGGATAATTCACCCCTCCACTTT.

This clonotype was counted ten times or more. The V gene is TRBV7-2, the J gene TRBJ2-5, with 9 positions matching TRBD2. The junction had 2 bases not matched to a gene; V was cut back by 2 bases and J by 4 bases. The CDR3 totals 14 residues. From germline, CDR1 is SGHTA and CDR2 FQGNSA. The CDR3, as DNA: TGTGCCAGCAGCTTACTGACTAGCGGAGAGACCCAGTACTTC. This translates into CASSLLTSGETQYF.

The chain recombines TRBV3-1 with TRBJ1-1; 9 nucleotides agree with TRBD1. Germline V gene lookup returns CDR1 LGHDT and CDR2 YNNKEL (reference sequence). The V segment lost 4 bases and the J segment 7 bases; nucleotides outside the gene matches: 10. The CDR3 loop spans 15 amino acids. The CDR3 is CASSPPGQGGVEAFF. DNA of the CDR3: TGTGCCAGCAGCCCCCCGGGACAGGGAGGTGTTGAAGCTTTCTTT.

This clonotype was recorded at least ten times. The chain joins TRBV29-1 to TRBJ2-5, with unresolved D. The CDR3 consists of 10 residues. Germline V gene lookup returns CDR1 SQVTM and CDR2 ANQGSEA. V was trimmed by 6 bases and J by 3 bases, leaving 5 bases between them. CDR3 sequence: CSVAEETQYF. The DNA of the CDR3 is TGCAGCGTCGCCGAAGAGACCCAGTACTTC. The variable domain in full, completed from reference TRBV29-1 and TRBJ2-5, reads SAVISQKPSRDICQRGTSLTIQCQVDSQVTMMFWYRQQPGQSLTLIATANQGSEATYESGFVIDKFPISRPNLTFSTLTVSNMSPEDSSIYLCSVAEETQYFGPGTRLLVL.

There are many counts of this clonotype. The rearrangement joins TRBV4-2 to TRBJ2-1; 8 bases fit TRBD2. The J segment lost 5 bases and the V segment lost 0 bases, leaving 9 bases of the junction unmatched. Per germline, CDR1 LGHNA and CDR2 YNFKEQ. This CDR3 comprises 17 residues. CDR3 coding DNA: TGTGCCAGCAGCCAAGATCACCGGGGGGGCCTCCACAATGAGCAGTTCTTC. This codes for CASSQDHRGGLHNEQFF.

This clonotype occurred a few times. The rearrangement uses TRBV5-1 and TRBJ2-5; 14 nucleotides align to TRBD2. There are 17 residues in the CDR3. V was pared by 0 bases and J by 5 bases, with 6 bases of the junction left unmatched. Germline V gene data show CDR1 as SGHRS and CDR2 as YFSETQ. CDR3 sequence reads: CASSLVGTSGSRETQYF. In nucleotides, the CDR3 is TGCGCCAGCAGCTTGGTTGGGACTAGCGGGAGTAGGGAGACCCAGTACTTC.

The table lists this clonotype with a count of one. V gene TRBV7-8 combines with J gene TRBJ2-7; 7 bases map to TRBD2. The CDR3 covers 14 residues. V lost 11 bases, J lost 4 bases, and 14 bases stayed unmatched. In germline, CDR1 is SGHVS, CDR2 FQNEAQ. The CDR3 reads CAYHSGTTRYEQYF. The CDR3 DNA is TGTGCCTATCACTCCGGGACTACCAGATACGAGCAGTACTTC.

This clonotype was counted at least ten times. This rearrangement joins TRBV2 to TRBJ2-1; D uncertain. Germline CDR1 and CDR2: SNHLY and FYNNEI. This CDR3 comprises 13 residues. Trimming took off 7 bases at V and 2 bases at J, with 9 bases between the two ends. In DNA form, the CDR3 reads TGTGCCAGCACCAGGAAAACCTACAATGAGCAGTTCTTC. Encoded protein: CASTRKTYNEQFF.

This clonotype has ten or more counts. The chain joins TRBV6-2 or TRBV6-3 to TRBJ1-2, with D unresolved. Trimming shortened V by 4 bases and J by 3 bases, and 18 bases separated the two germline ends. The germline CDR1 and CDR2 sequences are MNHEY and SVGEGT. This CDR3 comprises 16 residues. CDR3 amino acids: CASSLRQRDNHYGYTF. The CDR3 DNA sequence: TGTGCCAGCAGTTTACGTCAACGAGACAACCACTATGGCTACACCTTC.

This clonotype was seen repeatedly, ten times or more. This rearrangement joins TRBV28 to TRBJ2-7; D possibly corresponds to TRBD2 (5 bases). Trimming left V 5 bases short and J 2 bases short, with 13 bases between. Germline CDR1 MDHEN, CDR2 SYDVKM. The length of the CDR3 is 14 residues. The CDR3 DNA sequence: TGTGCCAGCAGTGCGGAGGCCTTTACCTACGAGCAGTACTTC. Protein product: CASSAEAFTYEQYF. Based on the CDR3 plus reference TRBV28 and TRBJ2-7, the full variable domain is DVKVTQSSRYLVKRTGEKVFLECVQDMDHENMFWYRQDPGLGLRLIYFSYDVKMKEKGDIPEGYSVSREKKERFSLILESASTNQTSMYLCASSAEAFTYEQYFGPGTRLTVT.

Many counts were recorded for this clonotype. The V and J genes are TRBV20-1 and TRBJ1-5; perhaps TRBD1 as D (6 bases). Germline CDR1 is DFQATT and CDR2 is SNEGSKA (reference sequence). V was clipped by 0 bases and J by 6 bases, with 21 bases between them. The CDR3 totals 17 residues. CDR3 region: CSARDQQGRSWVQPQHF. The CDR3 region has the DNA TGCAGTGCTAGAGATCAACAGGGAAGGAGCTGGGTTCAGCCCCAGCATTTT.

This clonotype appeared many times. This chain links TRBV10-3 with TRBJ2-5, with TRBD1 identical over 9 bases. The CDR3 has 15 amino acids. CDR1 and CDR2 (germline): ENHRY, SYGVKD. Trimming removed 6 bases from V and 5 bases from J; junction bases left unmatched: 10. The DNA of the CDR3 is TGTGCCATCAGGGACATACAGGGGGCTGGGGAGACCCAGTACTTC. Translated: CAIRDIQGAGETQYF.

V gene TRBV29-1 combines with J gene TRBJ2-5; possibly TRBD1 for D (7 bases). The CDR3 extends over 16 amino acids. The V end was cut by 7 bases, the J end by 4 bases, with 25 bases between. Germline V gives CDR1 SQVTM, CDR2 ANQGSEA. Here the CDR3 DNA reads TGCAGCGCCGGGGGATACGGGACAGCCTTGACAGAGACCCAGTACTTC. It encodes CSAGGYGTALTETQYF.

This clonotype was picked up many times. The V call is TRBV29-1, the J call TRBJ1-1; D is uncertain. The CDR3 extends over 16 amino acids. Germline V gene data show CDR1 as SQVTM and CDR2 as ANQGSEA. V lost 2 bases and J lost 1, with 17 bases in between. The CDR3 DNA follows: TGCAGCGTTGAAAGAGGTAATCCGGCAGGGAACACTGAAGCTTTCTTT. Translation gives CSVERGNPAGNTEAFF.